This passage covers 17 T cell receptor beta chains from one sample sequenced in a study of blood T cell repertoires in COVID-19 (dated by TCRdb to between 2020 and 2021). Libraries were made using the immunoSEQ multiplex PCR assay. TCRdb stores this immuneACCESS table with in-frame sequences only. Part of the clones is absent; in the studies checked, under half of the shortfall reflects unresolved V genes, and no reason is known for the rest. In this sample the table shows 150,000 to 200,000 clones, roughly 80% of which occur a single time. Together, the top ten hold 13% to 15% of the sample. The source material was peripheral blood. These TCRs come from a woman between 70 and 85 years old with COVID-19, enrolled during active disease.

V and J are TRBV7-2 and TRBJ1-5, with D possibly matching TRBD1 (5 bases). Per the germline V gene, CDR1 is SGHTA and CDR2 is FQGNSA. This CDR3 is 15 amino acids long. Trimming took off 6 bases at V and 4 bases at J, with 16 bases between the two ends. The chain's CDR3 is CASSVNGGRNQPQHF. CDR3 DNA sequence: TGTGCCAGCAGTGTGAACGGGGGGAGGAATCAGCCCCAGCATTTT.

This clone was counted between two and nine times. V usage is TRBV10-3 and J usage is TRBJ1-2; 7 bases map to TRBD1. Germline assignment: CDR1 ENHRY and CDR2 SYGVKD. This CDR3 spans 15 amino acids. The trim removed 0 bases at V and 7 bases at J, leaving 8 bases unmatched. CDR3 nucleotides: TGTGCCATCAGTGAGTCCCCGCGACAGGGAGGTGGCTACACCTTC. It yields the protein CAISESPRQGGGYTF.

The rearrangement uses TRBV2 and TRBJ1-4; 8 bases map to TRBD1. V lost 3 bases to trimming and J lost 7 bases; unmatched junction nucleotides: 4. This CDR3 contains 14 residues. Per germline, CDR1 SNHLY and CDR2 FYNNEI. This CDR3 is CASSDPGGPEKLFF. Here the CDR3 DNA reads TGTGCCAGCAGTGATCCAGGGGGCCCTGAAAAACTGTTTTTT.

The chain carries TRBV7-9 and TRBJ2-1; TRBD1 aligns across 12 bases. This CDR3 contains 15 residues. Germline V gene data show CDR1 as SEHNR and CDR2 as FQNEAQ (reference sequence). J gave up 6 bases and V 5 bases, and 5 bases lay outside the gene matches. The CDR3 DNA sequence: TGTGCCAGCAGCCCGGGGACAGGGGGCCGCAATGAGCAGTTCTTC. It yields the protein CASSPGTGGRNEQFF. The full variable domain, in which reference TRBV7-9 and TRBJ2-1 provide the parts outside the CDR3, is DTGVSQNPRHKITKRGQNVTFRCDPISEHNRLYWYRQTLGQGPEFLTYFQNEAQLEKSRLLSDRFSAERPKGSFSTLEIQRTEQGDSAMYLCASSPGTGGRNEQFFGPGTRLTVL.

The chain employs TRBV7-8 and TRBJ1-5; D is unclear. This CDR3 has 17 amino acids. Germline lookup yields CDR1 SGHVS and CDR2 FQNEAQ. V dropped 6 bases and J dropped 4 bases, with 22 bases sitting between them. The CDR3 reads CASSPVMRAFSNQPQHF. CDR3 coding DNA: TGTGCCAGCAGTCCCGTAATGAGGGCATTTTCTAATCAGCCCCAGCATTTT.

This chain joins TRBV2 and TRBJ1-3, with 8 bases that match TRBD1. Trimming took 6 bases from V and 0 from J; bases not matched to a gene: 1. CDR1 and CDR2 (germline): SNHLY, FYNNEI. The CDR3 covers 14 residues. CDR3 region: CASSGTGSGNTIYF. CDR3 DNA sequence: TGTGCCAGCAGCGGGACAGGCTCTGGAAACACCATATATTTT.

This clone is a singleton in its sample. The rearrangement uses TRBV6-1 and TRBJ1-5; D is uncertain. The CDR3 loop spans 12 amino acids. Per germline, CDR1 MNHNS and CDR2 SASEGT. V lost 6 bases and J 0 bases, leaving 3 bases between the germline ends. The CDR3 nucleotides read TGTGCCAGCAGCCTTAGCAATCAGCCCCAGCATTTT. This translates into CASSLSNQPQHF.

The chain uses TRBV12-3 or TRBV12-4 and TRBJ2-7; D may be TRBD2 (5 bases). This CDR3 contains 13 residues. Trimming pared 7 bases from V and 7 bases from J, leaving 17 bases between. In DNA form, the CDR3 reads TGTGCCAGCATGCGGACGGGTCCGGGGGAGCAGTACTTC. Its translation is CASMRTGPGEQYF.

CDR3 in amino acids: CASSQTLSTDTQYF. CDR3 DNA sequence: TGTGCCAGCAGCCAGACTCTCAGCACAGATACGCAGTATTTT. The V call is TRBV4-2, the J call TRBJ2-3; D is unclear. Trimming took 3 bases from V and 0 from J, leaving 7 bases between them. Germline V gene data show CDR1 as LGHNA and CDR2 as YNFKEQ. This CDR3 region has 14 residues.

The J gene is TRBJ1-1, the V gene TRBV6-5, with a weak D call TRBD1 (5 bases). V gave up 6 bases and J gave up 4 bases, with 18 bases separating them. The CDR3 covers 15 residues. In germline, CDR1 is MNHEY, CDR2 SVGAGI. DNA of the CDR3: TGTGCCAGCAGCAGGATACAGGTGTCGGGCACTGAAGCTTTCTTT. Translating gives CASSRIQVSGTEAFF.

The chain joins TRBV15 to TRBJ1-5; 7 nucleotides agree with TRBD1. V gave up 6 bases and J gave up 0 bases; unmatched junction bases: 8. The CDR3 runs 16 residues. Germline V gives CDR1 LNHNV, CDR2 YYDKDF (reference sequence). The CDR3 protein is CATRGTVPYSNQPQHF. DNA of the CDR3: TGTGCCACCAGAGGGACAGTCCCTTATAGCAATCAGCCCCAGCATTTT.

The rearrangement links TRBV2 to TRBJ2-7; the match to TRBD1 covers 9 bases. The length of the CDR3 is 14 residues. CDR1 SNHLY and CDR2 FYNNEI come from the germline V gene. V was pared by 6 bases and J by 7 bases, with 10 bases of the junction left unmatched. The CDR3 sequence: CASRAGQGVREQYF. CDR3 bases: TGTGCCAGCAGGGCGGGACAGGGTGTTAGGGAGCAGTACTTC.

The chain is built from TRBV7-2 and TRBJ1-1; D uncertain. The CDR3 has 13 amino acids. The ends were cut back, 2 bases at V and 6 bases at J, with 10 bases in the middle. CDR1 is SGHTA, CDR2 FQGNSA, per germline. Here the CDR3 reads CASSLLRGAEAFF. The CDR3 DNA follows: TGTGCCAGCAGCTTATTGAGAGGCGCTGAAGCTTTCTTT.

This chain joins TRBV7-9 and TRBJ2-7, with a tentative D call TRBD1 (6 bases). CDR3 length: 14 residues. V was pared by 1 base and J by 1 base, with 8 bases between. Per germline, CDR1 SEHNR and CDR2 FQNEAQ (reference sequence). CDR3: CASSLEQGSYEQYF. Written as DNA, the CDR3 is TGTGCCAGCAGCTTAGAACAGGGTTCCTACGAGCAGTACTTC.

This clone was observed a single time. The chain joins TRBV19 to TRBJ1-1; D is possibly TRBD1 (6 bases). The V gene lost 2 bases and the J gene lost 1 base, with 14 bases spanning the gap. The CDR3 runs to 16 residues. Germline CDR1 and CDR2: LNHDA and SQIVND (reference sequence). The CDR3, as DNA: TGTGCCAGTAGTATACGGTGGCACAGGGCGAACACTGAAGCTTTCTTT. This translates into CASSIRWHRANTEAFF. The full variable domain, completed using reference TRBV19 and TRBJ1-1, is DGGITQSPKYLFRKEGQNVTLSCEQNLNHDAMYWYRQDPGQGLRLIYYSQIVNDFQKGDIAEGYSVSREKKESFPLTVTSAQKNPTAFYLCASSIRWHRANTEAFFGQGTRLTVV.

This clone was observed a handful of times. The gene calls are TRBV2 and TRBJ1-5, with 7 bases lining up with TRBD1. Trimming cost V 6 bases and J 4 bases; bases outside gene matches: 3. The CDR3 loop spans 13 amino acids. The germline V gene has CDR1 SNHLY and CDR2 FYNNEI. CDR3 in amino acids: CASRGQSNQPQHF. CDR3 nucleotides: TGTGCCAGCAGGGGACAGTCTAATCAGCCCCAGCATTTT.

J is TRBJ2-7 and V is TRBV11-2; 8 positions agree with TRBD1. Unmatched junction bases numbered 4, after V lost 5 bases and J lost 7 bases. This CDR3 is built from 12 residues. Germline values: CDR1 SGHAT, CDR2 FQNNGV. The CDR3 region is CASSRTGGEQYF. Written as DNA, the CDR3 is TGTGCCAGCAGCCGAACAGGGGGGGAGCAGTACTTC.